The next 32 T cell receptor beta chains were all read from a single sample in a study of blood T cell repertoires in COVID-19. Sequencing used immunoSEQ multiplex PCR; TCRdb keeps in-frame clones, though not all of them. This table has about 59,000 clones, approximately 80% appearing once. The sequenced material came from peripheral blood. The receptors originated from an elderly man with acute or convalescent COVID-19.

This chain uses TRBV18 with TRBJ2-2, with 8 positions matching TRBD1. The CDR3 is 16 amino acids. CDR1 KGHSH and CDR2 LQKENI come from the germline V gene. Unmatched junction bases numbered 7, after V lost 1 base and J lost 6 bases. The chain's CDR3 is CASSPQSRGPAGELFF. CDR3 bases: TGTGCCAGCTCACCACAGAGCAGGGGGCCCGCCGGGGAGCTGTTTTTT.

V and J are TRBV28 and TRBJ2-1; maybe TRBD2 (5 bases). Germline CDR1 reads MDHEN; CDR2 reads SYDVKM. Trimming took 6 bases from V and 7 from J, leaving 16 bases between them. CDR3 length: 14 residues. DNA of the CDR3: TGTGCCAGCAGCCATAGTGTAGCGATTAATGAGCAGTTCTTC. It specifies CASSHSVAINEQFF.

This clone was seen more than once but under ten times. This chain uses TRBV6-6 with TRBJ1-3; 7 nucleotides align to TRBD1. This CDR3 comprises 19 residues. Trimming at V came to 5 bases and at J to 0 bases, leaving 16 bases not matched to a gene. Per the germline V gene, CDR1 is MNHNY and CDR2 is SVGAGI (reference sequence). The CDR3, as DNA: TGTGCCAGCAGTCGGAACAGGGGCGAAAAAGGGGGCTCTGGAAACACCATATATTTT. Its translation is CASSRNRGEKGGSGNTIYF.

The chain has TRBV5-4 and TRBJ2-1; possible D gene TRBD2, 5 bases. Germline V gene sequence: CDR1 SGHNT, CDR2 YYREEE (reference sequence). V was shortened by 0 bases and J by 9 bases, with 16 bases between the two germline ends. The CDR3 spans 15 residues. This CDR3 is CASSLADRLAGEQFF. CDR3 sequence (DNA): TGTGCCAGCAGCTTGGCCGATCGGCTAGCTGGTGAGCAGTTCTTC.

The rearrangement links TRBV5-3 to TRBJ2-3; the D is unclear. TRBV5-3 counts as an open reading frame of uncertain function. The CDR3 runs 15 residues. V gave up 4 bases and J gave up 3 bases, with 15 bases separating them. The CDR3, as DNA: TGTGCCAGAAGCCAATGGCCCGTCCAAACAGATACGCAGTATTTT. Its translation: CARSQWPVQTDTQYF.

This rearrangement joins TRBV9 to TRBJ2-4, with a tentative D call TRBD2 (5 bases). V was clipped by 0 bases and J by 9 bases, with 19 bases between them. CDR3 size: 16 residues. Germline V gives CDR1 SGDLS, CDR2 YYNGEE. The CDR3 is CASSVASWEGSGIQYF. DNA of the CDR3: TGTGCCAGCAGCGTAGCTAGCTGGGAAGGGTCGGGCATTCAGTACTTC.

The CDR3 loop reads CASSFRTSGGAREQFF. DNA for the CDR3: TGTGCCAGCAGCTTCCGGACTAGCGGGGGGGCAAGGGAGCAGTTCTTC. The chain uses TRBV5-6 and TRBJ2-1; 15 bases agree with TRBD2. From germline, CDR1 is SGHDT and CDR2 YYEEEE. The CDR3 is 16 amino acids. J lost 10 bases, V lost 2 bases, and 7 bases had no gene match.

V and J are TRBV12-3 or TRBV12-4 and TRBJ1-5; D may be TRBD1 (5 bases). CDR3 length: 11 residues. V was pared by 5 bases and J by 9 bases, with 8 bases between. The DNA for the CDR3 is TGTGCCAGCAGTGGGGGGGTGCCCCAGCATTTT. This codes for CASSGGVPQHF.

V usage is TRBV11-1 and J usage is TRBJ2-7; TRBD1 matches 9 bases. CDR1 is SGHAT and CDR2 is FQDESV in the germline V gene (reference sequence). Unmatched junction bases numbered 9, after V lost 5 bases and J lost 4 bases. The CDR3 covers 15 residues. The CDR3 sequence is CASSAQTGGAYEQYF. The DNA of the CDR3 is TGTGCCAGCAGCGCCCAGACAGGGGGAGCATACGAGCAGTACTTC.

This sequence joins TRBV5-1 and TRBJ1-1; D uncertain. The CDR3 loop spans 11 amino acids. Germline V gene lookup returns CDR1 SGHRS and CDR2 YFSETQ. Between the trimmed V and J ends, which lost 7 bases and 1 base, there was a span of 5 bases. The CDR3 sequence is CASRSNTEAFF. CDR3 nucleotides: TGCGCCAGCCGTTCGAACACTGAAGCTTTCTTT.

This chain connects TRBV2 to TRBJ2-5; no clear D gene. This CDR3 region has 13 residues. CDR1 and CDR2 (germline): SNHLY, FYNNEI. V was shortened by 4 bases and J by 1 base, with 7 bases between the two germline ends. The CDR3 sequence is CASSGNSQETQYF. For the CDR3, the DNA is TGTGCCAGCAGTGGAAACAGCCAAGAGACCCAGTACTTC.

This sequence joins TRBV5-1 and TRBJ2-1; tentatively, D is TRBD1 (6 bases). The CDR3 is 15 residues long. The V end was cut by 5 bases, the J end by 5 bases, with 17 bases between. Germline CDR1 and CDR2: SGHRS and YFSETQ. CDR3 DNA sequence: TGCGCCAGCAGGCTTGGGGGCAGGGCCGACAATGAGCAGTTCTTC. Its translation is CASRLGGRADNEQFF.

This chain links TRBV19 with TRBJ2-7; 10 bases agree with TRBD1. The CDR3 is made up of 18 amino acids. With 0 bases clipped from V and 3 bases from J, the junction kept 11 bases outside the gene matches. Germline V gene lookup returns CDR1 LNHDA and CDR2 SQIVND (reference sequence). The CDR3 spells CASSIDAKDRGPRYEQYF. The CDR3 nucleotides are TGTGCCAGTAGTATAGACGCTAAAGACAGGGGGCCTCGCTACGAGCAGTACTTC.

The rearrangement links TRBV4-1 to TRBJ2-3; 9 nucleotides agree with TRBD2. Trimming at V came to 4 bases and at J to 4 bases, leaving 15 bases not matched to a gene. This CDR3 has 18 residues. CDR1 and CDR2 from the germline V gene are MGHRA and YSYEKL. CDR3 coding DNA: TGCGCCAGCAGCCGCCAAGGGTCGCGGGGGGGCATTGCAGATACGCAGTATTTT. Protein product: CASSRQGSRGGIADTQYF.

This clone was seen a few times. V and J are TRBV5-1 and TRBJ2-3, with 7 bases identical to TRBD2. This CDR3 contains 15 residues. From germline, CDR1 is SGHRS and CDR2 YFSETQ. The V gene end was trimmed by 7 bases and the J gene end by 0 bases; junction bases not matched to a gene: 8. The CDR3 DNA is TGCGCCAGCGCCCCTATTAGCGGGAGCACAGATACGCAGTATTTT. This sequence encodes CASAPISGSTDTQYF.

This clone was seen a single time. This rearrangement joins TRBV10-1 to TRBJ1-1; 9 bases line up with TRBD1. The length of the CDR3 is 15 residues. CDR1 and CDR2 (germline): WNHNN, SYGVQD (reference sequence). The V segment lost 3 bases and the J segment 1 base; nucleotides outside the gene matches: 3. The DNA for the CDR3 is TGCGCCAGCAGTGAAGGGACAGGGTCGAACACTGAAGCTTTCTTT. The encoded protein is CASSEGTGSNTEAFF.

The rearrangement links TRBV15 to TRBJ2-5, with 12 bases aligning to TRBD2. CDR1 is LNHNV and CDR2 is YYDKDF in the germline V gene (reference sequence). The CDR3 totals 16 residues. Germline trimming cut 3 bases from V and 5 bases from J; bases unmatched to any gene: 7. The CDR3 sequence: CATSSYLAGGGETQYF. In DNA form, the CDR3 reads TGTGCCACCAGCAGTTATCTAGCGGGAGGGGGGGAGACCCAGTACTTC.

The chain carries TRBV7-2 and TRBJ2-1; 8 positions agree with TRBD2. Looked up from germline, CDR1 is SGHTA and CDR2 is FQGNSA. The CDR3 extends over 17 amino acids. The ends lost 1 base at V and 0 bases at J; junction bases unmatched: 5. The CDR3 nucleotides are TGTGCCAGCAGCTTAGTAGCGGGGAAACACTCCTACAATGAGCAGTTCTTC. This translates into CASSLVAGKHSYNEQFF.

The chain carries TRBV7-2 and TRBJ2-7; tentatively, D is TRBD2 (6 bases). The CDR3 runs to 14 residues. Between the trimmed V and J ends, which lost 5 bases and 4 bases, there was a span of 15 bases. The germline V gene has CDR1 SGHTA and CDR2 FQGNSA. The CDR3 here is CASSPRLGWYEQYF. The CDR3 DNA is TGTGCCAGCAGCCCCAGACTAGGTTGGTACGAGCAGTACTTC.

This clone was seen a handful of times. J is TRBJ1-1 and V is TRBV10-3; TRBD1 agrees at 8 bases. The CDR3 extends over 12 amino acids. The V and J ends lost 6 bases and 4 bases, in that order; junction bases with no gene match: 1. The germline V gene has CDR1 ENHRY and CDR2 SYGVKD. CDR3 in DNA: TGTGCCATCAGAACAGGGGGCACTGAAGCTTTCTTT. Translated: CAIRTGGTEAFF.

This chain joins TRBV9 and TRBJ1-1; tentative D call: TRBD1 (5 bases). From germline, CDR1 is SGDLS and CDR2 YYNGEE. Trimming left V 4 bases short and J 2 bases short, with 12 bases between. The CDR3 contains 14 residues. In DNA form, the CDR3 reads TGTGCCAGCAGCCCCACGACAGCCAACACTGAAGCTTTCTTT. Translating gives CASSPTTANTEAFF.

This chain uses TRBV10-1 with TRBJ1-5; 7 bases fit TRBD1. Per germline, CDR1 WNHNN and CDR2 SYGVQD (reference sequence). This CDR3 has 19 residues. V trimming: 0 bases; J trimming: 5 bases; junction bases outside the gene matches: 16. DNA for the CDR3: TGCGCCAGCAGTGAGTCGGGAGGACAGGATGGTGAGGGCGATCAGCCCCAGCATTTT. It yields the protein CASSESGGQDGEGDQPQHF.

This clone came up a few times. The chain carries TRBV3-1 (or the pseudogene TRBV3-2) and TRBJ2-1; D is possibly TRBD1 (5 bases). V lost 2 bases, J lost 5 bases, and 16 bases lay in between. Germline V gene data show CDR1 as LGHDT and CDR2 as YNNKEL (reference sequence). CDR3 length: 16 residues. CDR3 region: CASSQHGAQDNNEQFF. The CDR3 nucleotides are TGTGCCAGCAGCCAACATGGTGCACAGGACAACAATGAGCAGTTCTTC.

The gene calls are TRBV14 and TRBJ2-7, with D unclear. The germline V gene encodes CDR1 SGHDN and CDR2 FVKESK. The CDR3 totals 13 residues. With 5 bases removed from V and 6 bases from J, the gap between germline ends came to 14 bases. In DNA form, the CDR3 reads TGTGCCAGCAGCTACATTCCCAGGTCCGAGCAGTACTTC. Translating gives CASSYIPRSEQYF.

The V gene is TRBV19, the J gene TRBJ1-2; 7 bases match TRBD1. The CDR3 is 15 amino acids. Looked up from germline, CDR1 is LNHDA and CDR2 is SQIVND (reference sequence). The V segment lost 6 bases and the J segment 7 bases; nucleotides outside the gene matches: 14. The DNA for the CDR3 is TGTGCCAGTAGCCTCCGGGCAGGGGGTGCGGGTGGCTACACCTTC. Its protein is CASSLRAGGAGGYTF.

This chain connects TRBV4-2 to TRBJ1-2; no firm D call. The CDR3 contains 14 residues. The germline CDR1 and CDR2 sequences are LGHNA and YNFKEQ. Trimming pared 8 bases from V and 1 base from J, leaving 14 bases between. The CDR3 protein is CASRLGGDNYGYTF. In nucleotides, the CDR3 is TGTGCCAGCCGGTTAGGAGGAGATAACTATGGCTACACCTTC.

The CDR3 region has the DNA TGTGCCACCAGTGTCCGGGGCGGGGGGTTTGAGACCCAGTACTTC. This codes for CATSVRGGGFETQYF. The chain carries TRBV24-1 and TRBJ2-5, with 8 bases identical to TRBD2. With V trimmed by 5 bases and J by 5 bases, 9 bases remained unmatched. Germline V gene sequence: CDR1 KGHDR, CDR2 SFDVKD. The CDR3 loop spans 15 amino acids.

The chain joins TRBV11-3 to TRBJ1-2; 12 nucleotides align to TRBD1. J lost 7 bases, V lost 3 bases, and 15 bases had no gene match. Germline assignment: CDR1 SGHNT and CDR2 YENEEA. The CDR3 is 18 amino acids. DNA of the CDR3: TGTGCCAGCAGCTTGGGCAGGGGACAGGGGGCGCAAGACTCTGGCTACACCTTC. This codes for CASSLGRGQGAQDSGYTF. Variable domain in full (rest from reference TRBV11-3 and TRBJ1-2): EAGVVQSPRYKIIEKKQPVAFWCNPISGHNTLYWYLQNLGQGPELLIRYENEEAVDDSQLPKDRFSAERLKGVDSTLKIQPAELGDSAVYLCASSLGRGQGAQDSGYTFGSGTRLTVV.

CDR3 in amino acids: CASSPKGELFF. In nucleotides, the CDR3 is TGTGCCAGCAGCCCTAAGGGGGAGCTGTTTTTT. The chain combines TRBV7-2 with TRBJ2-2; no clear D gene. V was trimmed by 5 bases and J by 8 bases, leaving 6 bases between them. CDR1 is SGHTA and CDR2 is FQGNSA in the germline V gene. The CDR3 contains 11 residues.

V and J are TRBV2 and TRBJ2-7; weak D call: TRBD1 (6 bases). The V gene's germline CDR1 is SNHLY and CDR2 FYNNEI. This CDR3 region has 14 residues. The ends were cut back, 6 bases at V and 4 bases at J, with 16 bases in the middle. As DNA, the CDR3 is TGTGCCAGCAGAATACAGGGTATTCCGTACGAGCAGTACTTC. Translated, it gives CASRIQGIPYEQYF.

CDR3 DNA: TGCGCCAGCAGTGGCGGGACTCCCGGAGGGCAGCCCCAGCATTTT. This gives the protein CASSGGTPGGQPQHF. The gene calls are TRBV10-1 and TRBJ1-5, with D possibly TRBD1 on 5 matching bases. The CDR3 has 15 residues. The germline V and J ends were trimmed by 4 bases and 7 bases, with 17 bases remaining between them. In germline, CDR1 is WNHNN, CDR2 SYGVQD (reference sequence).

The gene calls are TRBV5-1 and TRBJ1-1; the D gene is possibly TRBD1 (6 bases). Germline V gene data show CDR1 as SGHRS and CDR2 as YFSETQ. V was trimmed by 1 base and J by 3 bases, leaving 13 bases between them. This CDR3 contains 15 residues. The CDR3 bases are TGCGCCAGCAGCTTGCAGGGCAGGGGTTACACTGAAGCTTTCTTT. It yields the protein CASSLQGRGYTEAFF. The full variable domain, rest sourced from reference TRBV5-1 and TRBJ1-1, is KAGVTQTPRYLIKTRGQQVTLSCSPISGHRSVSWYQQTPGQGLQFLFEYFSETQRNKGNFPGRFSGRQFSNSRSEMNVSTLELGDSALYLCASSLQGRGYTEAFFGQGTRLTVV.